This T cell receptor (beta chain) derives from a study of T-cell reconstitution after alpha-beta-depleted transplantation in children. Trimming removed 3 bases at V and 2 bases at J, with 14 bases between. The CDR3 consists of 16 residues. Germline V lookup: CDR1 MDHEN, CDR2 SYDVKM. A TCRbeta library incorporating unique molecular identifiers was prepared. MiXCR, applied by TCRdb to the PCR reads, yields one record per CDR3 protein. The sample includes hundreds of thousands of distinct CDR3 sequences, roughly 14% of them seen just once. This clonotype was picked up a small number of times. Its antigen is still unknown. Findings and limits, study-wide: At around two months after transplant, the alpha-beta T cells were reportedly derived from several hundred expanded clones that came from non-depleted graft cells. By one year post-transplant, T-cell counts and diversity largely arose from T cells that were newly produced. Diversity of TCRbeta at day 60 was high in some patients, arising from surviving recipient T cells and thymic progenitors.

Sequencing was performed on PBMCs, taken before TCRalphabeta/CD19-depleted stem cell transplant. The chain combines TRBV28 with TRBJ2-1; the D is unclear. This TCR derives from a girl aged 2 to 9 with congenital amegakaryocytic thrombocytopenia, due to receive a stem cell transplant. The DNA for the CDR3 is TGTGCCAGCAGTTTTTATGAAGGGATGGCCTACAATGAGCAGTTCTTC. Translated: CASSFYEGMAYNEQFF.